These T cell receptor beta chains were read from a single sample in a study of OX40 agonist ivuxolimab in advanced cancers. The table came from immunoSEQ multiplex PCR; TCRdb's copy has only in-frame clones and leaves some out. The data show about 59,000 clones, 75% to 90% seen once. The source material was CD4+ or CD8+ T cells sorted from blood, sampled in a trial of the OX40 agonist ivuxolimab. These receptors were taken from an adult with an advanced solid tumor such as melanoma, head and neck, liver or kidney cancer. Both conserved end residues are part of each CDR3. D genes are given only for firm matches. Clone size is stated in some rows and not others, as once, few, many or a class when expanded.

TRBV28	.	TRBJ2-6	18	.	TGTGCCAGCAGTTTAATAGGGTTCGCAGGCTCTGGGGCCAACGTCCTGACTTTC	CASSLIGFAGSGANVLTF
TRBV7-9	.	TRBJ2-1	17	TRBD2	TGTGCCAGCAGCTCCGCCCCCTCTAGCGGGAGGAGGTTTGAGCAGTTCTTC	CASSSAPSSGRRFEQFF
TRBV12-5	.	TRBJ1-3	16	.	TGTGCTAGTGGTTGCTTCGGCAGACGGGCAGTTTACACCATATATTTT	CASGCFGRRAVYTIYF
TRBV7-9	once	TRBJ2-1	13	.	TGTGCCAGCAGCTTTAGTTCGGTCCGGAGTCAGTTCTTC	CASSFSSVRSQFF
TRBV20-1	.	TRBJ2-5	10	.	TGCAGTGCTAGTTCCGAGACCCAGTACTTC	CSASSETQYF
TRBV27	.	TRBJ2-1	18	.	TGTGCCAGCAGTTTAGCCGATCCGGGGCCAAGCTCCTACAATGAGCAGTTCTTC	CASSLADPGPSSYNEQFF
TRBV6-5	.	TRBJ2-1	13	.	TGTGCCAGCAGTTATTCCCAGTCCCCTGAGCAGTTCTTC	CASSYSQSPEQFF
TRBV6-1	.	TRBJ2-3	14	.	TGTGCCAGCAGTGATGGCAGGGTCACAGATACGCAGTATTTT	CASSDGRVTDTQYF
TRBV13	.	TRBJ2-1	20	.	TGTGCCAGCAGCTTAGATACCTACCTCGCCGGGACCCAGCTGCACAATGAGCAGTTCTTC	CASSLDTYLAGTQLHNEQFF
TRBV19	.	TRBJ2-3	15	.	TGTGCCAGTAGTCCAACAGGAGTCCCCACAGATACGCAGTATTTT	CASSPTGVPTDTQYF
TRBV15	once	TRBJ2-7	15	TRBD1	TGTGCCACCAGCAGAGAGCTGACAGGGACCTACGAGCAGTACTTC	CATSRELTGTYEQYF
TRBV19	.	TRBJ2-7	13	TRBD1	TGTGCCAGTAGTAGGGACAGGGGCTCCGAGCAGTACTTC	CASSRDRGSEQYF
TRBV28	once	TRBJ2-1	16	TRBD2	TGTGCCAGTAAGGGGACTAGCACTTTCTCCTCCAATGAGCAGTTCTTC	CASKGTSTFSSNEQFF
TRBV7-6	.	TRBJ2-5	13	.	TGTGCCAGCAGCCCCGACAGGACCGGGACCCAGTACTTC	CASSPDRTGTQYF
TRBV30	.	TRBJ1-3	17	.	TGTGCCTGGAGTTACCTGAAGTGGGGGGCGTCTGGAAACACCATATATTTT	CAWSYLKWGASGNTIYF
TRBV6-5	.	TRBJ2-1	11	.	TGTGCCAGCAGTTATTTAAATGAGCAGTTCTTC	CASSYLNEQFF
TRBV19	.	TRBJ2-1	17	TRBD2	TGTGCCACACGGACTAGCGGGTCCGAGAGCTCCTACAATGAGCAGTTCTTC	CATRTSGSESSYNEQFF
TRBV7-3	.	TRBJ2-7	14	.	TGTGCCAGCAGCCGTACAAGGGACTCGTACGAGCAGTACTTC	CASSRTRDSYEQYF
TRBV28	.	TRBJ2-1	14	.	TGTGCCAGCAGTTTAACAGGATTTTTGAATGAGCAGTTCTTC	CASSLTGFLNEQFF
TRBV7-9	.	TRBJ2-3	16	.	TGTGCCAGCAAGAAACCTGGACTAATAATCACAGATACGCAGTATTTT	CASKKPGLIITDTQYF
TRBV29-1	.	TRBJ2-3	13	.	TGCAGCGTTGAATTTCAGGGTATCGGTACGCAGTATTTT	CSVEFQGIGTQYF
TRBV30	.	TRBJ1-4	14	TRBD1	TGTGCCTGGAGCAGGAAGGGGGCTGAGGAAAAACTGTTTTTT	CAWSRKGAEEKLFF
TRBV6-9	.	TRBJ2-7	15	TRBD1	TGTGCCAGCAGCTACGACAGGGGCGAATCCTACGAGCAGTACTTC	CASSYDRGESYEQYF
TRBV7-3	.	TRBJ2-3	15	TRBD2	TGTGCCAGCAGCCGTGACGGGAGGAGCACAGATACGCAGTATTTT	CASSRDGRSTDTQYF
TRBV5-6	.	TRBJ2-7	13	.	TGTGCCAGCAGCCAGGGAGAAGGGTACGAGCAGTACTTC	CASSQGEGYEQYF
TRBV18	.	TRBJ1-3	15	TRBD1	TGTGCCAGCTCATCCATAACCGGGACAGAAAACACCATATATTTT	CASSSITGTENTIYF
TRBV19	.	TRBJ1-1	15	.	TGTGCCAGTAGGAAACTCCGGGACGGTGGGACTGAAGCTTTCTTT	CASRKLRDGGTEAFF
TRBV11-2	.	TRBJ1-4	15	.	TGTGCCAGCAGCTTAGATCCGGCAGGGCGTGAAAAACTGTTTTTT	CASSLDPAGREKLFF
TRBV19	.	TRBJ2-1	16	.	TGTGCCAGTAGTATAAGGGGACTTACGTCCTACAATGAGCAGTTCTTC	CASSIRGLTSYNEQFF
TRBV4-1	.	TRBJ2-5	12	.	TGCGCCAGCAGCCGCCCACAAGAGACCCAGTACTTC	CASSRPQETQYF
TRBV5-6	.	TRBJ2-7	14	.	TGTGCCAGCAGCTTAAGTGGGGGGAGATACGAGCAGTACTTC	CASSLSGGRYEQYF
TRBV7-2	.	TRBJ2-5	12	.	TGTGCCAGCAGCCTCAGAGCGGAGACCCAGTACTTC	CASSLRAETQYF
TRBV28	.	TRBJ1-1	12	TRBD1	TGTGCCAGCAATCCGGGACAGATTGAAGCTTTCTTT	CASNPGQIEAFF
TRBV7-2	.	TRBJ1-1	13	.	TGTGCCAGCAGCCAGGGCATGAACACTGAAGCTTTCTTT	CASSQGMNTEAFF
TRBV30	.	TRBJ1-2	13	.	TGTGCCTGGACCGAGGGGTCAAACTATGGCTACACCTTC	CAWTEGSNYGYTF
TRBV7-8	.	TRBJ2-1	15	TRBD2	TGTGCCAGCAGCTTAATGGCGGGAGCCTTGGGTGAGCAGTTCTTC	CASSLMAGALGEQFF
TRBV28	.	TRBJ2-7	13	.	TGTGCCAGCAGTTTGTGGGGGGTCTACGAGCAGTACTTC	CASSLWGVYEQYF
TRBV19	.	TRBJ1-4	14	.	TGTGCCAGTAGTACTCGCCAGGGTTGGGAAAAACTGTTTTTT	CASSTRQGWEKLFF
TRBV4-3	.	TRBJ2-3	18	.	TGCGCCAGCAGCCAAGATCTTTATTTCGGCTCTAGCACAGATACGCAGTATTTT	CASSQDLYFGSSTDTQYF
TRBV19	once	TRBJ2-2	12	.	TGTGCCAGTAGTTCCAGGACACCGGTGGTGTTTTTT	CASSSRTPVVFF
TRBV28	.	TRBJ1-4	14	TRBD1	TGTGCCAGCAGCCCCGGGACAGTCAATGAAAAACTGTTTTTT	CASSPGTVNEKLFF